These 8 T cell receptor beta chains were sequenced from one sample in a study of cytomegalovirus exposure and HLA in healthy donors. The PCR employed 60 Vbeta primers together with 13 Jbeta primers. Measured with immunoSEQ multiplex PCR; TCRdb has only the in-frame clones, and not every one. The sample has 150,000 to 200,000 clones, 65% to 85% seen once; the top ten hold less than 2%. Material: PBMCs. The receptor set was obtained from a man younger than 30 in good health and CMV-seronegative.

Written as DNA, the CDR3 is TGTGCCAGCAGGCAAACAGGTTACGAGCAGTACTTC. Translation gives CASRQTGYEQYF. The chain joins TRBV6-1 to TRBJ2-7, with TRBD1 as a possible D gene (5 bases). The CDR3 loop spans 12 amino acids. CDR1 and CDR2 from the germline V gene are MNHNS and SASEGT. Trimming shortened V by 6 bases and J by 4 bases, and 10 bases separated the two germline ends.

The CDR3 reads CASSLQDRDNEQFF. The CDR3 DNA is TGTGCCAGCAGCCTGCAGGACAGAGACAATGAGCAGTTCTTC. The chain joins TRBV4-2 to TRBJ2-1, with D maybe TRBD1 (6 bases). CDR1 LGHNA and CDR2 YNFKEQ come from the germline V gene. V was shortened by 4 bases and J by 5 bases, with 12 bases between the two germline ends. The CDR3 is made up of 14 amino acids.

Regarding this clone: An end of the junction does not agree with germline; a read error may underlie this. The CDR3 region has the DNA TGTGCCAGCAGCGGGGGGGGGACTAGCGGGAGGGCAAATAGCTTC. The encoded protein is CASSGGGTSGRANSF. The chain has TRBV11-2 and TRBJ2-7, with 16 bases that match TRBD2. This CDR3 is 15 amino acids long. CDR1 is SGHAT, CDR2 FQNNGV, per germline.

V is TRBV18 and J is TRBJ1-1, with 7 bases lining up with TRBD1. Germline CDR1 is KGHSH and CDR2 is LQKENI. The ends lost 1 base at V and 2 bases at J; junction bases unmatched: 4. CDR3 size: 15 residues. DNA of the CDR3: TGTGCCAGCTCACCACAAACAGGGGTTAACACTGAAGCTTTCTTT. Translated: CASSPQTGVNTEAFF.

V and J are TRBV2 and TRBJ1-3; D call uncertain. Germline V gives CDR1 SNHLY, CDR2 FYNNEI. CDR3 length equals 14 residues. The germline V and J ends were trimmed by 4 bases and 0 bases, with 7 bases remaining between them. CDR3: CASSATNSGNTIYF. CDR3 coding DNA: TGTGCCAGCAGTGCGACTAACTCTGGAAACACCATATATTTT.

The V call is TRBV28, the J call TRBJ2-3, with D maybe TRBD1 (5 bases). Germline-derived CDR1 and CDR2 are MDHEN and SYDVKM. The CDR3 length is 15 residues. Trimming removed 3 bases at V and 0 bases at J, with 10 bases between. The CDR3 loop reads CASSFQGRSTDTQYF. CDR3 nucleotides: TGTGCCAGCAGTTTCCAGGGCAGGAGCACAGATACGCAGTATTTT.

CDR3 residues: CASTPFFGSYEQYF. The DNA of the CDR3 is TGTGCCAGCACACCTTTTTTCGGTTCCTACGAGCAGTACTTC. V usage is TRBV6-5 and J usage is TRBJ2-7; D remains unclear. The germline V and J ends were trimmed by 7 bases and 1 base, with 14 bases remaining between them. The CDR3 consists of 14 residues. The germline V gene has CDR1 MNHEY and CDR2 SVGAGI.

This chain connects TRBV4-2 to TRBJ1-1; 8 bases agree with TRBD1. CDR3 size: 15 residues. Looked up from germline, CDR1 is LGHNA and CDR2 is YNFKEQ. With V trimmed by 0 bases and J by 8 bases, 8 bases remained unmatched. CDR3 in amino acids: CASSQDPATGGEAFF. CDR3 nucleotides: TGTGCCAGCAGCCAAGATCCAGCCACAGGGGGAGAAGCTTTCTTT.